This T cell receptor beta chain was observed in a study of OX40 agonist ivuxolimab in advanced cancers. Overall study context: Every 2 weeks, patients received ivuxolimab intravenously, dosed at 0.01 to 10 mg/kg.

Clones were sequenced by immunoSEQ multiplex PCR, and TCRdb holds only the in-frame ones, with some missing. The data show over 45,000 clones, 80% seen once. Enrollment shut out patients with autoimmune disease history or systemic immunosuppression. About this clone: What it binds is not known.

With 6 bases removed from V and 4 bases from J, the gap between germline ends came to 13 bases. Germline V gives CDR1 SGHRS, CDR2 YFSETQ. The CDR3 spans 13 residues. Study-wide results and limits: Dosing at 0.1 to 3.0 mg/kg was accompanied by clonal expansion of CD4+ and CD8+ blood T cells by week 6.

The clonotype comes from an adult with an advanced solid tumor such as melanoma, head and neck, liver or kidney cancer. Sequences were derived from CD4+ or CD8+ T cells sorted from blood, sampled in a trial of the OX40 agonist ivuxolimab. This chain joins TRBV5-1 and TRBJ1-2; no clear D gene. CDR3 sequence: CASTHSGSYGYTF. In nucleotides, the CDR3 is TGCGCCAGCACCCACTCAGGCTCCTATGGCTACACCTTC. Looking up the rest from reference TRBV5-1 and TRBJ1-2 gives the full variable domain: KAGVTQTPRYLIKTRGQQVTLSCSPISGHRSVSWYQQTPGQGLQFLFEYFSETQRNKGNFPGRFSGRQFSNSRSEMNVSTLELGDSALYLCASTHSGSYGYTFGSGTRLTVV.